Listed below are T cell receptor beta chains from one sample, sequenced in a study of breast tumors, draining lymph nodes, adjacent tissues. Using its own MiXCR run on the multiplex PCR reads, TCRdb lists one record per CDR3 protein. The sample contains over 10,000 distinct CDR3 sequences, under 40% of which appear only once. Sequenced: breast tumor tissue. These receptors originate from a female donor with breast cancer. Some clones in this sample may be carry-over from other donors' samples. Each CDR3 is given with its conserved first and last residue. D genes are given only for firm matches. Size values are once, few and many counts, or a class for expanded clones, and some rows have none.

>TRBV5-1|TRBJ2-1|.|.
TGCGCCAGCAGCGGACGGGCAGGGGCGCCATCGGGCAATGAGCAGTTCTTC
CASSGRAGAPSGNEQFF
>TRBV5-1|TRBJ2-1|.|TRBD2
TGCGCCAGCAGCACTAGCGGGCGGAAAGCTTACAATGAGCAGTTCTTC
CASSTSGRKAYNEQFF
>TRBV7-6|TRBJ1-2|.|.
TGTGCCAGCAGCTTAGTAGGCGCGGACTATGGCTACACCTTC
CASSLVGADYGYTF
>TRBV6-5|TRBJ2-7|.|TRBD2
TGTGCCAGCAGCTCCCGGGACGGGGGGACCTACGAGCAGTACTTC
CASSSRDGGTYEQYF
>TRBV7-9|TRBJ1-1|.|.
TGTGCCAGCAGCTCGTCACAGGGGAACACTGAAGCTTTCTTT
CASSSSQGNTEAFF
>TRBV10-1|TRBJ2-1|medium-sized|.
TGCGCCAGCAGTGAAACCAAGTCAGGCAACAATGAGCAGTTCTTC
CASSETKSGNNEQFF
>TRBV11-2|TRBJ2-3|many|.
TGTGCCAGCCGCGCAACAGATACGCAGTATTTT
CASRATDTQYF
>TRBV5-1|TRBJ2-7|.|.
TGCGCCAGCAGCAAGACGGGGACGGGACCCTACGAGCAGTACTTC
CASSKTGTGPYEQYF
>TRBV30|TRBJ1-2|many|.
TGTGCCTTTCCAAACACGAACCAATCAGCTAACTATGGCTACACCTTC
CAFPNTNQSANYGYTF
>TRBV2|TRBJ2-7|once|.
TGTGCCAGCAGTTCCTGGACTATGGACGAGCAGTACTTC
CASSSWTMDEQYF
>TRBV9|TRBJ1-5|many|.
TGTGCCAGCAGTCTTACAGGTTCTCGCAATCAGCCCCAGCATTTT
CASSLTGSRNQPQHF
>TRBV4-2|TRBJ1-5|.|.
TGTGCCAGCAGCCAATCCCCCTTAGGTACGGGGCAGCCCCAGCATTTT
CASSQSPLGTGQPQHF
>TRBV6-5|TRBJ2-3|.|.
TGTGCCAGCAGTTATTCCGCTAGCGCTATCGAGGGAGATACGCAGTATTTT
CASSYSASAIEGDTQYF
>TRBV20-1|TRBJ1-3|.|.
TGCAGTGCAGGGAGTACCTATGGAAACACCATATATTTT
CSAGSTYGNTIYF
>TRBV20-1|TRBJ2-1|.|TRBD2
TGCAGTGCTAGATGGCTAGCGGGAGTCAATGAGCAGTTCTTC
CSARWLAGVNEQFF
>TRBV2|TRBJ1-2|many|TRBD1
TGTGCCAGCGGTCGACAGGGGGCCCTTTATGGCTACACCTTC
CASGRQGALYGYTF
>TRBV12-3/TRBV12-4|TRBJ1-1|.|.
TGTGCCAGCAGTCGGCTTCGGACTGAAGCTTTCTTT
CASSRLRTEAFF
>TRBV20-1|TRBJ2-1|medium-sized|.
TGCAGTGCCCGGTGGCATGAGCAGTTCTTC
CSARWHEQFF
>TRBV20-1|TRBJ1-2|.|.
TGCAGTGCTAGAGACGGGGATAGGGATTGGAACTATGGCTACACCTTC
CSARDGDRDWNYGYTF
>TRBV6-1|TRBJ1-4|.|.
TGTGCCAGCAGGGTAGAAGGAGAAAAACTGTTTTTT
CASRVEGEKLFF
>TRBV29-1|TRBJ2-7|medium-sized|TRBD2
TGCAGCGTTGGCTCGCGCGGGGGCTCCTACGAGCAGTACTTC
CSVGSRGGSYEQYF
>TRBV6-5|TRBJ2-5|many|.
TGTGCCAGCAGCCTACAACCGGGACGGCAAGAGACCCAGTACTTC
CASSLQPGRQETQYF
>TRBV6-1|TRBJ2-7|many|.
TGTGCCAGCAGTGCGGAAGGGGCAGATTCCTACGAGCAGTACTTC
CASSAEGADSYEQYF
>TRBV6-6|TRBJ2-7|.|.
TGTGCCAGCAGCCCGGGACACTACGAGCAGCACTTC
CASSPGHYEQHF
>TRBV7-5|TRBJ2-1|many|.
.
CISVPEVRDRGHNEQFF
>TRBV2|TRBJ2-3|.|TRBD2
TGTGCCAGCAGAGGGACTAGCGGGAACCCAGATACGCAGTATTTT
CASRGTSGNPDTQYF
>TRBV7-2|TRBJ2-1|.|TRBD2
TGTGCCAGCAGTTACGCTAGCGGGGTCAATGAGCAGTTCTTC
CASSYASGVNEQFF
>TRBV4-3|TRBJ2-7|once|.
TGCGCCAGCAGCCAAGCCCGGGGGTACGAGCAGTACTTC
CASSQARGYEQYF
>TRBV5-1|TRBJ2-1|many|.
TGCGCCAGCAGCTCGACGACCTCCAGCTCCTACAATGAGCAGTTCTTC
CASSSTTSSSYNEQFF
>TRBV6-1|TRBJ1-3|.|.
TGTGCCAGCAGTGAAGTCGTCAGGCGCTCTGGAAACACCATATATTTT
CASSEVVRRSGNTIYF
>TRBV7-9|TRBJ1-5|many|.
TGTGCCAGCACCAAACAGGGCACCGATCAGCCCCAGCATTTT
CASTKQGTDQPQHF
>TRBV5-1|TRBJ2-7|once|TRBD2
TGCGCCAGCAGCCGGGGACTAGCGGGAGGTACTGCGGGGGAGCAGTACTTC
CASSRGLAGGTAGEQYF
>TRBV5-1|TRBJ2-5|many|.
TGCGCCAGCAGCTACCGGACACCCGAAGAGACCCAGTACTTC
CASSYRTPEETQYF
>TRBV24-1|TRBJ2-7|once|TRBD1
TGTGCCACCAGCGATTCGGGACAGGGATCAAGCCACGAGCAGTACTTC
CATSDSGQGSSHEQYF
>TRBV19|TRBJ1-2|many|.
TGTGCCAGTAGTAGCGAGACAGGCGCAGGCTATCCCTTTACCTTC
CASSSETGAGYPFTF
>TRBV20-1|TRBJ1-6|.|.
TGCAGTGCTACTCGGACGGTCAATTCACCCCTCCACTTT
CSATRTVNSPLHF
>TRBV11-2|TRBJ2-3|.|TRBD2
TGTGCCAGCAGCTTCCTAGCGGGAGCTGGCGATACGCAGTATTTT
CASSFLAGAGDTQYF
>TRBV7-2|TRBJ1-2|medium-sized|.
TGTGCCAGCAGCTCCGAGGGGTCGGGAGGATATGGCTACACCTTC
CASSSEGSGGYGYTF
>TRBV6-5|TRBJ1-3|.|.
TGTGCCAGCGGTTCGCCCTTGGGCAGGGCTGGAAACACCATATATTTT
CASGSPLGRAGNTIYF
>TRBV7-3|TRBJ2-1|.|TRBD2
TGTGCCAGCAGCGGGACTAGTTGGGGCTCCTACAATGAGCAGTTCTTC
CASSGTSWGSYNEQFF
>TRBV6-4|TRBJ2-3|medium-sized|.
TGTGCCAGCAGCCGGGACTCGCAAGATACGCAGTATTTT
CASSRDSQDTQYF
>TRBV5-1|TRBJ1-1|.|.
TGCGCCAGCAGCCCCTGGACAGACCTAAACACTGAAGCTTTCTTT
CASSPWTDLNTEAFF
>TRBV20-1|TRBJ2-3|medium-sized|TRBD1
TGCAGTGCTAGTGTCAGACAGGGATTCCGCACAGATACGCAGTATTTT
CSASVRQGFRTDTQYF
>TRBV12-3/TRBV12-4|TRBJ2-7|.|.
TGTGCCAGCAGTTTTATCGGGGTAGCGGTATACGAGCAGTACTTC
CASSFIGVAVYEQYF
>TRBV24-1|TRBJ1-2|.|.
TGTGCCACCAGCGCCGGGACAAGGGGTGGCTACACCTTC
CATSAGTRGGYTF
>TRBV6-2/TRBV6-3|TRBJ2-3|many|.
TGTGCCAGCAGTTACTCGATACAAGCAGATACGCAGTATTTT
CASSYSIQADTQYF
>TRBV5-1|TRBJ2-7|.|.
TGCGCCAGCAGCTCGACAGTCGGCTACGAGCAGTACTTC
CASSSTVGYEQYF
>TRBV18|TRBJ1-2|many|.
TGTGCCAGCTCACCACCCTCACAGAGAGCTAACTATGGCTACACCTTC
CASSPPSQRANYGYTF
>TRBV19|TRBJ1-2|many|.
TGTGCCAGTAGTCCGAAGTACAGGGAGGGCTACACCTTC
CASSPKYREGYTF
>TRBV2|TRBJ2-3|many|TRBD2
TGTGCCAGCGAGACTAGCGGGAGGGCCATAGATACGCAGTATTTT
CASETSGRAIDTQYF
>TRBV6-1|TRBJ1-3|many|.
TGTGCCAGCAGTGAGGAGGAAAGTGGAAACACCATATATTTT
CASSEEESGNTIYF
>TRBV20-1|TRBJ2-7|.|.
TGCAGTGCTAGAAATGGGACATCGTCCTACGAGCAGTACTTC
CSARNGTSSYEQYF
>TRBV7-6|TRBJ2-5|many|.
TGTGCCAGCACCCCAGGCCAAGAGACCCAGTACTTC
CASTPGQETQYF
>TRBV20-1|TRBJ2-3|.|.
TGCAGTGTACTGGATCTAGATACGCAGTATTTT
CSVLDLDTQYF